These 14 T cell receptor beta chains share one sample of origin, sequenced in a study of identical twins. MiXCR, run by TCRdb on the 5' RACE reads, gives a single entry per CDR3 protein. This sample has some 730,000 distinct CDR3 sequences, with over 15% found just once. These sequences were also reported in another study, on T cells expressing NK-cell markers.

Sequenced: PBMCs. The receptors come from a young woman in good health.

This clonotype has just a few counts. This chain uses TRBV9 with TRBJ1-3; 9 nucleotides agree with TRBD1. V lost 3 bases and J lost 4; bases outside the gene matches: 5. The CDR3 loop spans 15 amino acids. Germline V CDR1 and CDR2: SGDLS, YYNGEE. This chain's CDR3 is CASSAGQGDGNTIYF. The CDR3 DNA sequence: TGTGCCAGCAGCGCGGGACAGGGAGACGGAAACACCATATATTTT.

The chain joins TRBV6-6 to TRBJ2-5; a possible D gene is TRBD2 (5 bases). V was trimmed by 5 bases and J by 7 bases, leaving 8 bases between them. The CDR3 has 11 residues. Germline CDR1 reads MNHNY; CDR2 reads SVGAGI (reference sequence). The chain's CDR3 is CASSPGVTQYF. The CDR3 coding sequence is TGTGCCAGCAGTCCCGGGGTGACCCAGTACTTC.

The DNA for the CDR3 is TGTGCCAGCAGTTACGGCCAACAGGGTGGGGGGACTGAAGCTTTCTTT. Translating it yields CASSYGQQGGGTEAFF. The V call is TRBV6-5, the J call TRBJ1-1; D is possibly TRBD1 (6 bases). Per the germline V gene, CDR1 is MNHEY and CDR2 is SVGAGI. Trimming took off 2 bases at V and 5 bases at J, with 18 bases between the two ends. This CDR3 spans 16 amino acids.

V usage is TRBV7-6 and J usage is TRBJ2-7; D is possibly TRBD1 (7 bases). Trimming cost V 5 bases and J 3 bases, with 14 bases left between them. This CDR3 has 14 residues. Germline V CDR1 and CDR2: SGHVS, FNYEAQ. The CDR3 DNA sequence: TGTGCCAGCAGCCTAAACCAGGGGGGCTACGAGCAGTACTTC. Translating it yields CASSLNQGGYEQYF.

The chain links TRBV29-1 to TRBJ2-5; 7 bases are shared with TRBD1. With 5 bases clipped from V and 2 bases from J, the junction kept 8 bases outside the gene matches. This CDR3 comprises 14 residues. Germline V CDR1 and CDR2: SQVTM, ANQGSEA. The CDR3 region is CSVPTTGSQETQYF. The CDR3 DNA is TGCAGCGTTCCAACGACAGGGTCTCAAGAGACCCAGTACTTC.

This CDR3 is CSASDRGISNQPQHF. DNA for the CDR3: TGCAGTGCTAGCGACAGGGGCATTAGCAATCAGCCCCAGCATTTT. V and J are TRBV20-1 and TRBJ1-5; 8 bases fit TRBD1. Germline V gene sequence: CDR1 DFQATT, CDR2 SNEGSKA (reference sequence). Trimming took 3 bases from V and 0 from J; bases not matched to a gene: 4. This CDR3 spans 15 amino acids.

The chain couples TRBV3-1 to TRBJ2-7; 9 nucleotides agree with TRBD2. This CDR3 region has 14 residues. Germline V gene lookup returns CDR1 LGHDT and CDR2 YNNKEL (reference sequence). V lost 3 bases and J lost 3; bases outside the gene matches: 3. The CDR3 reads CASSHLSGSYEQYF. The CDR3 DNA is TGTGCCAGCAGCCACCTTAGCGGGAGCTACGAGCAGTACTTC.

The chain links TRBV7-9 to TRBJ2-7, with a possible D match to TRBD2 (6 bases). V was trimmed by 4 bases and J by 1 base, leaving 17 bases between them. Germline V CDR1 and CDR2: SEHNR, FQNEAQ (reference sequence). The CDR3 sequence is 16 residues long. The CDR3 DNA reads TGTGCCAGCAGCTCCTTTCGGGGGTTATCGTCCTACGAGCAGTACTTC. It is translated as CASSSFRGLSSYEQYF.

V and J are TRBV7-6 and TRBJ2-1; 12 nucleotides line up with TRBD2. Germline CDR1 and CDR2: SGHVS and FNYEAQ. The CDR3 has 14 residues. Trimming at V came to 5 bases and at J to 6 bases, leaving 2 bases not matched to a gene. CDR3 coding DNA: TGTGCCAGCAGCGGGGGACTAGCGGGCAATGAGCAGTTCTTC. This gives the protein CASSGGLAGNEQFF.

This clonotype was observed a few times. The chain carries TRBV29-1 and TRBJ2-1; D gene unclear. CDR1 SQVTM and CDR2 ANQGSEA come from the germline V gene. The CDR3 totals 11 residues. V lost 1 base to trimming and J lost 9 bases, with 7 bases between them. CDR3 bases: TGCAGCGTTGAAGTGATGCCTGAGCAGTTCTTC. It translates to CSVEVMPEQFF.

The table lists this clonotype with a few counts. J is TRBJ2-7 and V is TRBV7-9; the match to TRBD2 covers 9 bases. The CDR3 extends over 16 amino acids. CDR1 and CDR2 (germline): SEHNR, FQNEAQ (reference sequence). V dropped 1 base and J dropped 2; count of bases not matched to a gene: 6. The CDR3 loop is CASSLGLAGFTYEQYF. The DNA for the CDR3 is TGTGCCAGCAGCTTAGGTCTAGCGGGATTTACCTACGAGCAGTACTTC.

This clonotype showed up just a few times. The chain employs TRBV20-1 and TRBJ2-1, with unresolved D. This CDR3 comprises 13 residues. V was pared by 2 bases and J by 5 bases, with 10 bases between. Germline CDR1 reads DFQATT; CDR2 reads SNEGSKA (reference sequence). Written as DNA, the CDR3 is TGCAGTGCTAGATTAGGCTGGGACAATGAGCAGTTCTTC. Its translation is CSARLGWDNEQFF.

The CDR3 bases are TGCAGTGCGCAGGGACAGGGCCCTGAAGCTTTCTTT. Its protein product is CSAQGQGPEAFF. This chain joins TRBV20-1 and TRBJ1-1; 9 bases agree with TRBD1. The germline V gene encodes CDR1 DFQATT and CDR2 SNEGSKA (reference sequence). The CDR3 runs 12 residues. The V gene end was trimmed by 6 bases and the J gene end by 6 bases; junction bases not matched to a gene: 5.

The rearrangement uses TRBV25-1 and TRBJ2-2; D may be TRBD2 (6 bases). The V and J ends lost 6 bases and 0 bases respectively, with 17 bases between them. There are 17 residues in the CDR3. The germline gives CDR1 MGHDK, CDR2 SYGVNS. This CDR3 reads CASSTSTGTSNTGELFF. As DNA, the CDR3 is TGTGCCAGCAGCACCTCTACCGGGACTTCGAACACCGGGGAGCTGTTTTTT.